The sequence of this TCR beta chain was determined in a study of shared clonotypes between healthy human individuals. Whole-study results and caveats: It was the non-shared clonotypes that had lower generation probabilities than clonotypes shared by all four donors. A generally larger estimated richness was seen in naive subsets than in memory subsets. Depth was large, yet rarefaction showed that sorted-subset sequencing was incomplete.

The protocol was immunoSEQ multiplex PCR, while the TCRdb copy is restricted to in-frame clones and leaves out a portion. This sample carries some 1.5 million clones, about 96% of them seen once, and the ten largest clones take approximately 1.1%. CDR3 length: 16 residues. With V trimmed by 1 base and J by 4 bases, 8 bases remained unmatched. Germline loops: CDR1 SGHVS, CDR2 FNYEAQ. In the case of this clone: The antigen remains unidentified.

The donor cohort consisted entirely of Caucasian adults residing in Nashville, Tennessee. The origin of this receptor is a man aged 30 to 39 in good health. V is TRBV7-6 and J is TRBJ1-2; TRBD1 agrees at 8 bases. The sequencing input was naive CD4+ T cells sorted from blood. Subset noted: CD45RA+ positively selected. The chain's CDR3 is CASSLVAGGYGYGYTF. The CDR3 region has the DNA TGTGCCAGCAGCTTAGTTGCAGGGGGCTATGGCTATGGCTACACCTTC. The variable domain in full, completed from reference TRBV7-6 and TRBJ1-2, reads GAGVSQSPRYKVTKRGQDVALRCDPISGHVSLYWYRQALGQGPEFLTYFNYEAQQDKSGLPNDRFSAERPEGSISTLTIQRTEQRDSAMYRCASSLVAGGYGYGYTFGSGTRLTVV.